The T cell receptor (beta chain) under discussion was sequenced for a study of Ad26.COV2.S vaccination and SARS-CoV-2 variants. Study results and caveats: It was found that vaccine and placebo recipients had similar non-spike TCR breadth. Assessments of TCR breadth and depth may have underestimated the total T cell responses.

J gave up 7 bases and V 0 bases, and 3 bases lay outside the gene matches. The CDR3 spans 14 residues. Germline V gene lookup returns CDR1 MGHRA and CDR2 YSYEKL. In the case of this clone: The antigen is undetermined.

TCRdb's table, derived via immunoSEQ multiplex PCR, lists solely in-frame clones and lacks some. The data contain tens of thousands of clones, roughly 80% of them singletons. The material was peripheral blood, obtained after recovery from COVID-19. This sequence was found in a human donor who had recovered from COVID-19. The chain has TRBV4-1 and TRBJ1-5; 7 bases align to TRBD1. This CDR3 is CASSQETGVQPQHF. As DNA, the CDR3 is TGCGCCAGCAGCCAAGAAACAGGGGTCCAGCCCCAGCATTTT.